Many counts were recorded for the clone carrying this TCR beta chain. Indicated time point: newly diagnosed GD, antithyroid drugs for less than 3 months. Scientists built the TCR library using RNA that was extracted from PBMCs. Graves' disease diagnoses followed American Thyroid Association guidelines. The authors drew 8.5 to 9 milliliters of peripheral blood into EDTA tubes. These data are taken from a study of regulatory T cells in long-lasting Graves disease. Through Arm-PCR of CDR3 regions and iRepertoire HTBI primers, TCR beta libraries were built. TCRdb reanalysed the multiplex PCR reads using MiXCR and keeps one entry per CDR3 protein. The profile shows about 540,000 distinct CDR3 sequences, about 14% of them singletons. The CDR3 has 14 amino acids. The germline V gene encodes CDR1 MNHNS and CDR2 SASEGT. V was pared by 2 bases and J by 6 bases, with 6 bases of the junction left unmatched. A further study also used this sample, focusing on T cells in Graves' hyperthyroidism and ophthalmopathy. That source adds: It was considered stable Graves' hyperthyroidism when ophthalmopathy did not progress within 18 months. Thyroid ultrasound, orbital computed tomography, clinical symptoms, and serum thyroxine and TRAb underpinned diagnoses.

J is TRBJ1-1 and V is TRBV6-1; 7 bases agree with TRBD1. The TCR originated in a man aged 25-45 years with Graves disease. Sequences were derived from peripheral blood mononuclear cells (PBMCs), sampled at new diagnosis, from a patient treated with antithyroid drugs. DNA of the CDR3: TGTGCCAGCAGTGAAATAGGGGGCGTCGCTGAAGCTTTCTTT. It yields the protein CASSEIGGVAEAFF.